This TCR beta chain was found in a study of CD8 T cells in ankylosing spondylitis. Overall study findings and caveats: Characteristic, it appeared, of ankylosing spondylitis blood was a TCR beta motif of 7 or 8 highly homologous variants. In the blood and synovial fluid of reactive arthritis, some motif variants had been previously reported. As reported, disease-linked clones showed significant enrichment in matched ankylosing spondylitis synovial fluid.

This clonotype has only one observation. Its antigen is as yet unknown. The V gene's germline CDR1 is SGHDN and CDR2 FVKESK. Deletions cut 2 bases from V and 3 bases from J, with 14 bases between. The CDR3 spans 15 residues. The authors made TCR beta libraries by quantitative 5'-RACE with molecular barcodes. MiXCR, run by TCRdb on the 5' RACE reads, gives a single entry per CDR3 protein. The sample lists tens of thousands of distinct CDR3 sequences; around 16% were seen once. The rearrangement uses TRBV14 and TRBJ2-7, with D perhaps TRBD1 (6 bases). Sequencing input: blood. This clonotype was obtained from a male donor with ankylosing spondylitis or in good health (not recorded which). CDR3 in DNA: TGTGCCAGCAGCCAAAAGACAGGTCACCTCTACGAGCAGTACTTC. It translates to CASSQKTGHLYEQYF.